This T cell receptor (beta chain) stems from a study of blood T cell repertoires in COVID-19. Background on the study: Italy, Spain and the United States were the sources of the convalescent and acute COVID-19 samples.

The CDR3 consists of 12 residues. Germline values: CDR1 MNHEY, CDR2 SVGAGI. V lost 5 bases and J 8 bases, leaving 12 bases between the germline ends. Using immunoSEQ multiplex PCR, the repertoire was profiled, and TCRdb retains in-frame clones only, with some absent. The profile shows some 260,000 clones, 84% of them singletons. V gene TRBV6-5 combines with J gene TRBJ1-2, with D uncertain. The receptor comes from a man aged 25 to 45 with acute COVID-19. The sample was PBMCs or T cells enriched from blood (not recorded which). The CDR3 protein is CASSTGLSGYTF. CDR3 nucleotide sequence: TGTGCCAGCAGTACCGGACTGAGCGGCTACACCTTC.